This entry lists 16 T cell receptor beta chains sequenced from one sample in a study of T cell responses to AZD1222 COVID-19 vaccine. This table comes from immunoSEQ multiplex PCR, and its TCRdb copy is limited to in-frame clones, with some not included. The sample records some 120,000 clones, 70% to 90% being singletons. The sample was peripheral blood, taken on day 0 of AZD1222 vaccination. The origin of the receptors is an adult in good health.

The V gene is TRBV12-5, the J gene TRBJ2-1; TRBD2 aligns across 11 bases. The CDR3 totals 15 residues. V gave up 1 base and J gave up 6 bases; unmatched junction bases: 2. Germline lookup yields CDR1 LGHNT and CDR2 FRNRAP. The CDR3 protein is CASGLGLAGTNEQFF. CDR3 nucleotides: TGTGCTAGTGGTTTGGGACTAGCGGGGACCAATGAGCAGTTCTTC.

This chain connects TRBV6-4 to TRBJ2-1; a possible D gene is TRBD2 (5 bases). The CDR3 loop spans 15 amino acids. Trimming pared 6 bases from V and 0 bases from J, leaving 12 bases between. Germline-derived CDR1 and CDR2 are MRHNA and SNTAGT. CDR3 in amino acids: CASRLGSGSYNEQFF. The CDR3 nucleotides read TGTGCCAGCAGACTAGGTTCAGGCTCCTACAATGAGCAGTTCTTC.

The J gene is TRBJ1-2, the V gene TRBV3-1 (or the pseudogene TRBV3-2); maybe TRBD1 (6 bases). CDR3 length: 13 amino acids. V shed 4 bases and J shed 4 bases, with 10 bases lying between them. The germline V gene encodes CDR1 LGHDT and CDR2 YNNKEL (reference sequence). CDR3 region: CASSLGQSYGYTF. The CDR3 DNA reads as TGTGCCAGCAGCCTCGGACAGAGCTATGGCTACACCTTC.

This chain joins TRBV11-3 and TRBJ1-1, with a weak D call TRBD1 (5 bases). With 3 bases removed from V and 6 bases from J, the gap between germline ends came to 14 bases. The V gene's germline CDR1 is SGHNT and CDR2 YENEEA. There are 14 residues in the CDR3. CDR3 in DNA: TGTGCCAGCAGCTTGGGGGGGGGAAAGGCTGAAGCTTTCTTT. This sequence encodes CASSLGGGKAEAFF.

The V call is TRBV19, the J call TRBJ1-2; 9 bases map to TRBD1. CDR1 is LNHDA and CDR2 is SQIVND in the germline V gene (reference sequence). Unmatched junction bases numbered 8, after V lost 6 bases and J lost 6 bases. The CDR3 consists of 14 residues. The CDR3, as DNA: TGTGCCAGTAGGCCTATACAGGGGGCGGATGGCTACACCTTC. Amino acid sequence: CASRPIQGADGYTF.

V is TRBV2 and J is TRBJ2-3; 8 nucleotides line up with TRBD1. Germline CDR1 SNHLY, CDR2 FYNNEI. Germline trimming cut 3 bases from V and 6 bases from J; bases unmatched to any gene: 5. This CDR3 is built from 14 residues. The CDR3 DNA reads as TGTGCCAGCAGTGATCGGACAGGGTGGGATACGCAGTATTTT. This codes for CASSDRTGWDTQYF.

The chain has TRBV6-6 and TRBJ1-1; TRBD1 agrees at 7 bases. J gave up 0 bases and V 5 bases, and 3 bases lay outside the gene matches. Germline CDR1 reads MNHNY; CDR2 reads SVGAGI (reference sequence). The CDR3 contains 14 residues. The DNA of the CDR3 is TGTGCCAGCAGTCCGGGACAGATGAACACTGAAGCTTTCTTT. It translates to CASSPGQMNTEAFF.

The rearrangement links TRBV5-1 to TRBJ1-4, with no clear D. The CDR3 loop spans 18 amino acids. Germline V gives CDR1 SGHRS, CDR2 YFSETQ. Trimming left V 1 base short and J 0 bases short, with 16 bases between. The CDR3 DNA is TGCGCCAGCAGCTTGAGGGAAAGGTCCGTCGCAACTAATGAAAAACTGTTTTTT. Translation: CASSLRERSVATNEKLFF. The full variable domain, its missing parts supplied by reference TRBV5-1 and TRBJ1-4, is KAGVTQTPRYLIKTRGQQVTLSCSPISGHRSVSWYQQTPGQGLQFLFEYFSETQRNKGNFPGRFSGRQFSNSRSEMNVSTLELGDSALYLCASSLRERSVATNEKLFFGSGTQLSVL.

This chain links TRBV27 with TRBJ2-1; the D gene is possibly TRBD1 (6 bases). Trimming shortened V by 8 bases and J by 7 bases, and 15 bases separated the two germline ends. The CDR3 has 13 amino acids. Germline values: CDR1 MNHEY, CDR2 SMNVEV (reference sequence). The CDR3 DNA sequence: TGTGCCAGCCATCTCGCAGGGGTTAATGAGCAGTTCTTC. Protein product: CASHLAGVNEQFF.

V is TRBV14 and J is TRBJ2-5; D gene unclear. Germline V lookup: CDR1 SGHDN, CDR2 FVKESK. Trimming took 1 base from V and 5 from J, leaving 14 bases between them. This CDR3 spans 15 amino acids. The CDR3 coding sequence is TGTGCCAGCAGCCAAGGTAGCAATACCTGGGAGACCCAGTACTTC. The encoded protein is CASSQGSNTWETQYF.

This rearrangement joins TRBV7-3 to TRBJ2-2; weak D call: TRBD2 (6 bases). CDR1 is SGHTA, CDR2 FQGTGA, per germline. This CDR3 is built from 15 residues. Deletions cut 5 bases from V and 6 bases from J, with 16 bases between. In nucleotides, the CDR3 is TGTGCCAGCAGCCCTCAGGGAGGTGCTCCCGGGGAGCTGTTTTTT. Protein product: CASSPQGGAPGELFF.

This chain links TRBV19 with TRBJ1-4; 7 bases are a match to TRBD1. This CDR3 contains 13 residues. CDR1 is LNHDA and CDR2 is SQIVND in the germline V gene (reference sequence). The ends lost 8 bases at V and 5 bases at J; junction bases unmatched: 5. The DNA for the CDR3 is TGTGCCAGTGGAGGGACAGTAAATGAAAAACTGTTTTTT. This translates into CASGGTVNEKLFF.

This rearrangement joins TRBV5-1 to TRBJ1-2; D uncertain. V was cut by 4 bases and J by 8 bases, with 12 bases left in between. The CDR3 is 12 amino acids. Germline loops: CDR1 SGHRS, CDR2 YFSETQ. This CDR3 reads CASSPEREGYTF. In DNA form, the CDR3 reads TGCGCCAGCAGCCCCGAACGGGAGGGCTACACCTTC.

The chain carries TRBV28 and TRBJ1-2; perhaps TRBD1 as D (5 bases). Germline-derived CDR1 and CDR2 are MDHEN and SYDVKM. CDR3 length: 12 amino acids. Trimming took 6 bases from V and 7 from J, leaving 12 bases between them. Here the CDR3 reads CASRDKGSGYTF. CDR3 bases: TGTGCCAGCAGGGACAAGGGGTCTGGCTACACCTTC.

To note about this clone: The same CDR3 arises from other DNA sequences in this sample as well. The rearrangement links TRBV30 to TRBJ2-7; D ambiguous. Germline V gives CDR1 GTSNPN, CDR2 SVGIG (reference sequence). The length of the CDR3 is 11 residues. V shed 0 bases and J shed 4 bases, with 4 bases lying between them. For the CDR3, the DNA is TGTGCCTGGAGTGTCCGGTACGAGCAGTACTTC. It is translated as CAWSVRYEQYF. The full variable domain, completed using reference TRBV30 and TRBJ2-7, is SQTIHQWPATLVQPVGSPLSLECTVEGTSNPNLYWYRQAAGRGLQLLFYSVGIGQISSEVPQNLSASRPQDRQFILSSKKLLLSDSGFYLCAWSVRYEQYFGPGTRLTVT.

The gene calls are TRBV6-5 and TRBJ2-7; 11 nucleotides agree with TRBD2. Germline assignment: CDR1 MNHEY and CDR2 SVGAGI. Germline trimming cut 4 bases from V and 7 bases from J; bases unmatched to any gene: 9. The CDR3 spans 15 residues. This CDR3 reads CASSLAGGPGLEQYF. The CDR3 DNA is TGTGCCAGCAGTTTAGCGGGAGGGCCGGGTTTAGAGCAGTACTTC.